This T cell receptor beta chain originates from a study of cytomegalovirus exposure and HLA in healthy donors. As for the study in general: Within the Caucasian-associated ancestry cluster were about 81% of the roughly 400 genotyped donors. Overall study findings and caveats: In a later analysis, productive TCRs from donors in an Asian-associated ancestry cluster reportedly carried fewer N-insertions than the cohort mean.

A remark on this clone: Its matching antigen is unknown.

The PCR made use of 60 Vbeta and 13 Jbeta primers. The protocol was immunoSEQ multiplex PCR, while the TCRdb copy is restricted to in-frame clones and leaves out a portion. The sample contains about 220,000 clones, around four fifths of which appear only once. The CDR3 sequence is 15 residues long. The sequencing sample was made of PBMCs. The rearrangement uses TRBV21-1 and TRBJ2-1; the table names TRBD2, a call not compared with the DNA. TRBV21-1 is deemed a pseudogene. The TCR originated in a boy aged 2 to 10 in good health and CMV-seronegative. This CDR3 is CASSRTAGDYNEQFF. Here the CDR3 DNA reads TGTGCCAGCAGCAGAACAGCGGGGGACTACAATGAGCAGTTCTTC.